This TCR beta chain was captured in a study of cytomegalovirus exposure and HLA in healthy donors. A single count supports this clone. A multiplex PCR was run with 60 Vbeta primers and 13 Jbeta primers. Clones were sequenced by immunoSEQ multiplex PCR, and TCRdb holds only the in-frame ones, with some missing. The data contain some 250,000 clones, more than 75% of them seen just once; the ten biggest clones take up around 5%. Healthy bone marrow donors formed the donor group. This receptor was obtained from a woman between 40 and 55 years old in good health and CMV-seropositive. The specimen sequenced was PBMCs.

CDR3 loop: CASSDLLGGEQFF. DNA for the CDR3: TGTGCCAGCAGTGATCTTCTAGGGGGCGAGCAGTTCTTC. The chain carries TRBV25-1 and TRBJ2-1; 7 bases line up with TRBD1. The CDR3 extends over 13 amino acids. V lost 3 bases, J lost 10 bases, and 6 bases stayed unmatched. Per the germline V gene, CDR1 is MGHDK and CDR2 is SYGVNS.